This T cell receptor beta chain was profiled in a study of blood T cells in healthy people across ages. General study findings and limits: A strong correlation was found between TCR beta diversity and the percentage of naive T cells.

This clonotype has more than one count but fewer than ten. Its antigen is not known. With a J-beta primer mix and a sample-barcoded 5' primer, a second PCR ran about 7 to 11 cycles. A single record per CDR3 protein comes from TCRdb applying MiXCR to the 5' RACE reads. This sample has roughly 730,000 distinct CDR3 sequences, with around 50% found just once. The V gene lost 0 bases and the J gene lost 5 bases, with 14 bases spanning the gap. The CDR3 covers 14 residues. The germline gives CDR1 SQVTM, CDR2 ANQGSEA. The sample consisted of blood. The source of this sequence is a man aged 35 to 55 in good health. J is TRBJ2-7 and V is TRBV29-1; D is possibly TRBD2 (5 bases). CDR3 nucleotide sequence: TGCAGCGTTGAAGATCAGAGGGTCCGCGACGAGCAGTACTTC. It specifies CSVEDQRVRDEQYF.